Below are 25 T cell receptor beta chains sequenced from a single sample in a study of PD-L1 blockade in urothelial cancer. Time point denoted: pretreatment peripheral blood. The data were produced by immunoSEQ multiplex PCR, yet TCRdb's version contains in-frame clones alone and is incomplete. The sample records 90,000 to 100,000 clones, around 89% being singletons. Sequences were derived from PBMCs, sampled around atezolizumab (anti-PD-L1) treatment. The receptor source for this set is a man between 60 and 75 years old with urothelial cancer.

This sequence joins TRBV9 and TRBJ2-3; D remains ambiguous. The CDR3 is 15 residues long. Between the trimmed V and J ends, which lost 0 bases and 2 bases, there was a span of 10 bases. Germline V lookup: CDR1 SGDLS, CDR2 YYNGEE. As DNA, the CDR3 is TGTGCCAGCAGCGTAGGTCTAGAGCTCACAGATACGCAGTATTTT. This gives the protein CASSVGLELTDTQYF.

This rearrangement joins TRBV6-1 to TRBJ2-5; D remains unclear. This CDR3 comprises 15 residues. Germline assignment: CDR1 MNHNS and CDR2 SASEGT. Trimming removed 0 bases at V and 9 bases at J, with 17 bases between. The CDR3: CASSEAVLASRAQYF. In DNA, the CDR3 is TGTGCCAGCAGTGAAGCGGTATTGGCGTCTCGGGCCCAGTACTTC.

The V gene is TRBV18, the J gene TRBJ1-5; 9 bases are a match to TRBD1. The CDR3 covers 14 residues. With V trimmed by 8 bases and J by 3 bases, 5 bases remained unmatched. Germline assignment: CDR1 KGHSH and CDR2 LQKENI. CDR3 sequence reads: CASPRTGDNQPQHF. CDR3 nucleotides: TGTGCCAGCCCCAGGACAGGGGACAATCAGCCCCAGCATTTT.

This sequence joins TRBV5-1 and TRBJ2-2; 8 bases are shared with TRBD1. Looked up from germline, CDR1 is SGHRS and CDR2 is YFSETQ. V shed 3 bases, J shed 9 bases, and the junction held 13 bases outside the gene matches. The CDR3 consists of 16 residues. The CDR3, as DNA: TGCGCCAGCAGCTCCCGGACAGGGACCGACATGCGGGAGCTGTTTTTT. Amino acids: CASSSRTGTDMRELFF.

The V and J genes are TRBV6-1 and TRBJ1-2, with D perhaps matching TRBD1 (5 bases). This CDR3 is built from 15 residues. Trimming pared 5 bases from V and 5 bases from J, leaving 18 bases between. In germline, CDR1 is MNHNS, CDR2 SASEGT. CDR3 sequence (DNA): TGTGCCAGCAGTTCCCGCGGGGGGTCAAGTTATGGCTACACCTTC. Translation gives CASSSRGGSSYGYTF.

This sequence joins TRBV7-2 and TRBJ2-1, with 12 bases that match TRBD2. The CDR3 extends over 16 amino acids. Unmatched junction bases numbered 13, after V lost 7 bases and J lost 9 bases. Germline V gene sequence: CDR1 SGHTA, CDR2 FQGNSA. The CDR3 nucleotides are TGTGCCAGCAACCGCCGGCTAGCGGGGGGGCCCGCTGAGCAGTTCTTC. Its translation: CASNRRLAGGPAEQFF.

The chain carries TRBV7-9 and TRBJ1-3, with D possibly matching TRBD1 (6 bases). CDR1 and CDR2 from the germline V gene are SEHNR and FQNEAQ (reference sequence). V shed 5 bases and J shed 3 bases, with 14 bases lying between them. CDR3 length: 15 amino acids. The CDR3 region is CASSQGGDFGNTIYF. The CDR3 nucleotides are TGTGCCAGCAGCCAAGGGGGAGATTTTGGAAACACCATATATTTT.

This chain connects TRBV9 to TRBJ1-2, with 8 bases that match TRBD1. V lost 3 bases, J lost 5 bases, and 15 bases stayed unmatched. The CDR3 sequence is 17 residues long. Germline CDR1 and CDR2: SGDLS and YYNGEE. CDR3 loop: CASSAIRVDRVGYGYTF. CDR3 DNA: TGTGCCAGCAGCGCAATTCGAGTGGACAGGGTCGGGTATGGCTACACCTTC.

The rearrangement joins TRBV9 to TRBJ2-3; the match to TRBD2 covers 12 bases. This CDR3 spans 16 amino acids. The V and J ends lost 3 bases and 2 bases, in that order; junction bases with no gene match: 4. Germline-derived CDR1 and CDR2 are SGDLS and YYNGEE. CDR3 DNA: TGTGCCAGCAGCGCACTAGCGGGGGGAAACACAGATACGCAGTATTTT. This codes for CASSALAGGNTDTQYF.

The V and J genes are TRBV7-8 and TRBJ1-5; D perhaps matches TRBD1 (6 bases). This CDR3 spans 16 amino acids. The ends were cut back, 5 bases at V and 1 base at J, with 15 bases in the middle. The germline V gene has CDR1 SGHVS and CDR2 FQNEAQ. CDR3: CASSEGGRRSNQPQHF. The CDR3 nucleotides are TGTGCCAGCAGCGAAGGGGGAAGGAGAAGCAATCAGCCCCAGCATTTT.

The chain employs TRBV2 and TRBJ2-5; 10 bases fit TRBD2. V was clipped by 5 bases and J by 4 bases; unmatched bases: 4. The germline gives CDR1 SNHLY, CDR2 FYNNEI. The CDR3 runs to 14 residues. CDR3 coding DNA: TGTGCCAGCAGTCTAGCGGGAGTCCCAGAGACCCAGTACTTC. Its translation: CASSLAGVPETQYF.

V usage is TRBV5-5 and J usage is TRBJ2-7; the match to TRBD2 covers 8 bases. The germline CDR1 and CDR2 sequences are SGHKS and YYEKEE (reference sequence). V lost 0 bases to trimming and J lost 0 bases; unmatched junction nucleotides: 8. The CDR3 covers 17 residues. CDR3 DNA sequence: TGTGCCAGCAGCTTGGCCGGGGGTAGCGGGGTCTCCTACGAGCAGTACTTC. Amino acid sequence: CASSLAGGSGVSYEQYF.

The rearrangement joins TRBV6-5 to TRBJ2-7; possibly TRBD2 for D (5 bases). The CDR3 sequence is 12 residues long. Germline V gene data show CDR1 as MNHEY and CDR2 as SVGAGI. Between the trimmed V and J ends, which lost 7 bases and 7 bases, there was a span of 14 bases. The CDR3 is CASKEERGEQYF. In DNA, the CDR3 is TGTGCCAGCAAGGAGGAACGGGGAGAGCAGTACTTC.

This chain's CDR3 is CAWSGVQSNQPQHF. The CDR3 bases are TGTGCCTGGAGCGGGGTTCAGAGCAATCAGCCCCAGCATTTT. This rearrangement joins TRBV30 to TRBJ1-5; D is unresolved. Germline CDR1 and CDR2: GTSNPN and SVGIG (reference sequence). Trimming left V 3 bases short and J 1 base short, with 10 bases between. There are 14 residues in the CDR3.

This chain links TRBV27 with TRBJ2-1; TRBD2 matches 10 bases. Germline V gene data show CDR1 as MNHEY and CDR2 as SMNVEV (reference sequence). After removal of 6 bases from V and 7 bases from J, the junction contained 15 bases not matched to a gene. The CDR3 runs to 17 residues. The CDR3 DNA follows: TGTGCCAGCAGCCCTACCCGGACTAGCGGACTTTGGAATGAGCAGTTCTTC. Translating gives CASSPTRTSGLWNEQFF.

The V and J genes are TRBV4-1 and TRBJ2-1; TRBD2 aligns across 8 bases. In germline, CDR1 is MGHRA, CDR2 YSYEKL. CDR3 length: 17 amino acids. V trimming: 3 bases; J trimming: 8 bases; junction bases outside the gene matches: 15. The CDR3 reads CASSQHYQAGGYDEQFF. CDR3 in DNA: TGCGCCAGCAGCCAGCACTACCAGGCGGGAGGATACGATGAGCAGTTCTTC.

The rearrangement joins TRBV12-5 to TRBJ2-2, with 10 bases aligning to TRBD1. Trimming removed 1 base from V and 7 bases from J; junction bases left unmatched: 12. This CDR3 is 18 amino acids long. Germline values: CDR1 LGHNT, CDR2 FRNRAP. CDR3 residues: CASGLESAGTGVIGELFF. The CDR3 DNA reads as TGTGCTAGTGGTTTGGAGAGTGCCGGGACAGGGGTTATCGGGGAGCTGTTTTTT.

In DNA, the CDR3 is TGTGCCAGCAGCTTTGGGAGGGACCAGCCCCAGCATTTT. This codes for CASSFGRDQPQHF. This rearrangement joins TRBV7-3 to TRBJ1-5, with D tentatively TRBD1 (5 bases). Trimming took off 3 bases at V and 7 bases at J, with 10 bases between the two ends. Germline assignment: CDR1 SGHTA and CDR2 FQGTGA. This CDR3 contains 13 residues.

The rearrangement joins TRBV14 to TRBJ2-3; D is possibly TRBD2 (6 bases). The CDR3 loop spans 15 amino acids. Germline V gene sequence: CDR1 SGHDN, CDR2 FVKESK. Deletions cut 4 bases from V and 11 bases from J, with 22 bases between. DNA of the CDR3: TGTGCCAGCAGCCCAACGGGGGAAGGGGTCCGGGGGCAGTATTTT. Its translation: CASSPTGEGVRGQYF.

The DNA of the CDR3 is TGTGCCAGCAGCTTAGCTAGCGGGAGCCTCACAGATACGCAGTATTTT. Residues: CASSLASGSLTDTQYF. The chain uses TRBV7-9 and TRBJ2-3; TRBD2 agrees at 9 bases. V lost 0 bases, J lost 2 bases, and 3 bases stayed unmatched. This CDR3 comprises 16 residues. Germline V gene data show CDR1 as SEHNR and CDR2 as FQNEAQ (reference sequence). Looking up the rest from reference TRBV7-9 and TRBJ2-3 gives the full variable domain: DTGVSQNPRHKITKRGQNVTFRCDPISEHNRLYWYRQTLGQGPEFLTYFQNEAQLEKSRLLSDRFSAERPKGSFSTLEIQRTEQGDSAMYLCASSLASGSLTDTQYFGPGTRLTVL.

In nucleotides, the CDR3 is TGTGCCAGCAGCCAGGCACAGGGAACTACCGTCCAAACCCAGTACTTC. Amino acid sequence: CASSQAQGTTVQTQYF. V and J are TRBV4-2 and TRBJ2-5, with D perhaps TRBD1 (6 bases). CDR1 and CDR2 from the germline V gene are LGHNA and YNFKEQ. Trimming took off 3 bases at V and 8 bases at J, with 22 bases between the two ends. This CDR3 has 16 residues.

This chain connects TRBV30 to TRBJ2-1, with 13 bases fitting TRBD2. From germline, CDR1 is GTSNPN and CDR2 SVGIG (reference sequence). This CDR3 region has 16 residues. V lost 3 bases and J lost 8; bases outside the gene matches: 10. The CDR3 here is CAWRTSGRARDYEQFF. In nucleotides, the CDR3 is TGTGCCTGGAGAACTAGCGGGAGGGCGCGGGACTATGAGCAGTTCTTC.

This chain joins TRBV6-5 and TRBJ2-7, with TRBD1 matching over 7 bases. Germline V gene lookup returns CDR1 MNHEY and CDR2 SVGAGI. Trimming cost V 4 bases and J 2 bases; bases outside gene matches: 5. This CDR3 region has 14 residues. CDR3 amino acids: CASSLKGGTYEQYF. CDR3 nucleotide sequence: TGTGCCAGCAGTTTAAAAGGGGGCACCTACGAGCAGTACTTC.

The rearrangement joins TRBV6-5 to TRBJ2-1; weak D call: TRBD2 (6 bases). V was pared by 0 bases and J by 4 bases, with 13 bases between. Germline CDR1 and CDR2: MNHEY and SVGAGI. CDR3 size: 16 residues. CDR3 loop: CASSYSAGGEYNEQFF. In nucleotides, the CDR3 is TGTGCCAGCAGTTACTCGGCGGGCGGGGAATACAATGAGCAGTTCTTC.

In this sample, this clone turned up once. The rearrangement uses TRBV1 and TRBJ2-2; the table names TRBD2, a call not compared with the DNA. TRBV1 corresponds to a pseudogene. This CDR3 has 14 amino acids. The CDR3 loop reads CTSSQRGDTGELFF. The CDR3 DNA is TGCACCAGCAGCCAGCGGGGGGACACCGGGGAGCTGTTTTTT.